This TCR beta chain originates from a study of T-cell memory formation after mild COVID-19 (dated by TCRdb to about 2021). In terms of the full investigation: Most TCR sequence clusters were specific to one of the two donors. In a couple of donors, T-cell clones that expanded and contracted after mild COVID-19 were followed by sequencing TCRalpha and TCRbeta repertoires longitudinally. The cohort was made up of two young adult volunteers, one female and one male, who were previously healthy.

Ficoll-Paque density gradient centrifugation was used to isolate PBMCs. This clonotype has a handful of counts. Its antigen specificity is not known. Base quality data are lacking; no much larger clone is found one base away. TCRdb shows the sequencer as Illumina NovaSeq 6000. TCRalpha and TCRbeta cDNA libraries were built by 5'RACE with constant-segment primers, adding sample barcodes and unique molecular identifiers. Trizol reagent was used to extract RNA from every sample. Library amplification was performed in two PCR steps, and a second sample barcode and Illumina TruSeq adapters were introduced in the second step. The libraries were sequenced on an Illumina NovaSeq using 2 x 150 bp paired-end reads. In the source study's methods: The reads were demultiplexed and collapsed into UMI-guided consensus sequences using migec v1.2.7. Using mixcr v2.1.11, UMI consensuses were aligned to TRA and TRB V and J templates and then assembled into clonotypes. A clonotype was counted as expanded or contracted only when both edgeR and NoisET called the clonotype significant, with the noise models trained on biological replicates. For edgeR calls, the cutoffs were a false discovery rate-adjusted p below 0.01 and a log2 fold-change threshold of 1. PCA with hierarchical clustering of max-normalized trajectories of the 1000 most abundant clonotypes was used as exploratory dynamics analysis. Each responding clone was given a CD4 or CD8 phenotype based on the CD4+ and CD8+ repertoires, which had been sequenced separately. TCRdb reworked the public reads: Q25 trimming with fastp, MiXCR clone assembly, productive beta chains retained. Rows with a matching CDR3 protein are joined into one entry that keeps the most common DNA and genes. For this entry, the V and J calls and clone size follow TCRdb and not the study's own pipeline. Within this sample are 350,000 to 450,000 distinct CDR3 sequences, with roughly an eighth of them counted one time only. The ten largest clones take up roughly 22% of the sample.

The germline V gene gives CDR1 as SGHTA and CDR2 as FQGNSA. Relative to germline, V is missing 1 base and J is missing 6 bases, with 5 bases of the junction outside any gene match. CDR3 length: 14 amino acids, cysteine to phenylalanine. CDR3 DNA only is kept here, 42 bases in frame from base 1. Overall study outcomes, separate from this receptor: The detection of some responding clones in pre-infection memory suggests that pre-existing cross-reactive memory T cells joined the SARS-CoV-2 response. Contracting CD4+ clones were located mainly in the CM and EM memory subsets, whereas CD8+ clones were found to be enriched in EMRA. Balanced CD4/CD8 phenotypes were observed for clones contracting from day 15 to 85, whereas a bias towards CD4+ was observed for a second wave of clones expanding from day 15 to 37. SARS-CoV-2 specificity was not confirmed for the second-wave clones peaking on day 37. Only a couple of mild cases were covered by the study, and larger cohorts that include severe cases with pre-infection samples were considered necessary.

Source material: PBMCs or a T cell subset sorted from them (not recorded which). The sequence is built from TRBV7-2 and TRBJ2-5; 7 central nucleotides agree with TRBD2. The source of this sequence is a man aged 18 to 35 who had mild COVID-19 (a few samples of this study predate the infection). The sample titles of this study are shuffled in the database, so cell type and time point are left out; the donor was told from shared clones. The nucleotide sequence is TGTGCCAGCAGCTTAGAATCCGGGAGGAAGACCCAGTACTTC. Its translation reads: CASSLESGRKTQYF. Full variable domain (CDR3 extended with the reference TRBV7-2 and TRBJ2-5 proteins): GAGVSQSPSNKVTEKGKDVELRCDPISGHTALYWYRQSLGQGLEFLIYFQGNSAPDKSGLPSDRFSAERTGGSVSTLTIQRTQQEDSAVYLCASSLESGRKTQYFGPGTRLLVL.